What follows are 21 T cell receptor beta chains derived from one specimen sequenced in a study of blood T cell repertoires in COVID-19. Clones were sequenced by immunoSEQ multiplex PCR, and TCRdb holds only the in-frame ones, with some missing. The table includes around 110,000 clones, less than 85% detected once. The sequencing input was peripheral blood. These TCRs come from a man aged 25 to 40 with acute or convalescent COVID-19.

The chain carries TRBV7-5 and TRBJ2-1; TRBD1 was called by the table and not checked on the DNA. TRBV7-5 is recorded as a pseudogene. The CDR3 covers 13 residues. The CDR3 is CAKKGRNNNEQFF. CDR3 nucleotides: TGTGCCAAAAAGGGGCGAAACAACAATGAGCAGTTCTTC.

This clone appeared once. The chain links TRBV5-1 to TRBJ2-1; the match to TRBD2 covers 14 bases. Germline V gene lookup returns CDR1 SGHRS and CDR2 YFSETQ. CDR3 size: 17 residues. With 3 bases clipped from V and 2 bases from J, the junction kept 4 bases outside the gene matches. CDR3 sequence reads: CASSSGLAGAAYNEQFF. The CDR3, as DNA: TGCGCCAGCAGCTCGGGACTAGCGGGAGCAGCCTACAATGAGCAGTTCTTC.

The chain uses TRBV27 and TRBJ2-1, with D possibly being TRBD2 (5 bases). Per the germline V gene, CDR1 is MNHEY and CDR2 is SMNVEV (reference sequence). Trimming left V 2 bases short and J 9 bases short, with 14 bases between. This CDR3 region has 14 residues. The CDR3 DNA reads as TGTGCCAGCAGTTTAACCGGCCGGGGAACTGAGCAGTTCTTC. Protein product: CASSLTGRGTEQFF.

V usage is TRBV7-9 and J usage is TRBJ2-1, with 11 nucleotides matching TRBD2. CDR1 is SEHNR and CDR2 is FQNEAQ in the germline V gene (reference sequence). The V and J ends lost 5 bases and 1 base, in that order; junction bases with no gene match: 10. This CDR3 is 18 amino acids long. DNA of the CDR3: TGTGCCAGCAGCGGCGGGGTAGCGGGAGGGCCGTCCTACAATGAGCAGTTCTTC. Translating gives CASSGGVAGGPSYNEQFF. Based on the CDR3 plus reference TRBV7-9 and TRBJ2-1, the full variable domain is DTGVSQNPRHKITKRGQNVTFRCDPISEHNRLYWYRQTLGQGPEFLTYFQNEAQLEKSRLLSDRFSAERPKGSFSTLEIQRTEQGDSAMYLCASSGGVAGGPSYNEQFFGPGTRLTVL.

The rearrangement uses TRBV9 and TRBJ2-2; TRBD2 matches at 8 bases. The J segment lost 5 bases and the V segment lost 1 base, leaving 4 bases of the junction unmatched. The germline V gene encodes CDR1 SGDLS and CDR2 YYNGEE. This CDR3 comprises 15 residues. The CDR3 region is CASSVTGGKTGELFF. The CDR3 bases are TGTGCCAGCAGCGTAACGGGGGGGAAGACCGGGGAGCTGTTTTTT.

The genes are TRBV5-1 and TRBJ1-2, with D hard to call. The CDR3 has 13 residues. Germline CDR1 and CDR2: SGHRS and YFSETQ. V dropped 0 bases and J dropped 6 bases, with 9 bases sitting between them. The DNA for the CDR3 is TGCGCCAGCAGCTTGGTAGAGTTGAATGGCTACACCTTC. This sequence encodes CASSLVELNGYTF. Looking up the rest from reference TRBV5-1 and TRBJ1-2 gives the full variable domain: KAGVTQTPRYLIKTRGQQVTLSCSPISGHRSVSWYQQTPGQGLQFLFEYFSETQRNKGNFPGRFSGRQFSNSRSEMNVSTLELGDSALYLCASSLVELNGYTFGSGTRLTVV.

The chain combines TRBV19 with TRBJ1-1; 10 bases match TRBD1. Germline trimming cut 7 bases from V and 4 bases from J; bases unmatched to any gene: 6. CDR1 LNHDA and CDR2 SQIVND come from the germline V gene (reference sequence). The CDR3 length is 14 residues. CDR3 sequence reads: CASKTGQGPTEAFF. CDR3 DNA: TGTGCCAGTAAAACGGGACAGGGGCCCACTGAAGCTTTCTTT.

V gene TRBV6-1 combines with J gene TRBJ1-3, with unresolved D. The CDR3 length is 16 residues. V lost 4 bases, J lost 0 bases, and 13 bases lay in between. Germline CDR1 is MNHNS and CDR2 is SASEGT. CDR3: CASSVGRSGSGNTIYF. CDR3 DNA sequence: TGTGCCAGCAGTGTTGGAAGGTCGGGCTCTGGAAACACCATATATTTT.

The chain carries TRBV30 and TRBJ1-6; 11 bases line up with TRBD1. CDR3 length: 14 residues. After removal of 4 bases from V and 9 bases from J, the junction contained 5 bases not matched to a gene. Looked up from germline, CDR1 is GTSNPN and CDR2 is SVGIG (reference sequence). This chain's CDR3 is CAWNGQGAVSPLHF. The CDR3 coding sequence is TGTGCCTGGAATGGACAGGGGGCAGTTTCACCCCTCCACTTT.

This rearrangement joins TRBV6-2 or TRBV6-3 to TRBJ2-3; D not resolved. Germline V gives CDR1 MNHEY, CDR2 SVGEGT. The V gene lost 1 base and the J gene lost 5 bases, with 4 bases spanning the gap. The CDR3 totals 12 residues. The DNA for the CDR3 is TGTGCCAGCAGTTACTTCGGAGATACGCAGTATTTT. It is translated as CASSYFGDTQYF.

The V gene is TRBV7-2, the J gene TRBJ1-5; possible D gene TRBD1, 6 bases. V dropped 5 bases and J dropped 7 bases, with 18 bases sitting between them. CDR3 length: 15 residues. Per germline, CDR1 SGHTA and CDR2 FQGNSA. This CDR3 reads CASSKDGFTGQPQHF. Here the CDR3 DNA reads TGTGCCAGCAGCAAAGATGGATTCACAGGGCAGCCCCAGCATTTT.

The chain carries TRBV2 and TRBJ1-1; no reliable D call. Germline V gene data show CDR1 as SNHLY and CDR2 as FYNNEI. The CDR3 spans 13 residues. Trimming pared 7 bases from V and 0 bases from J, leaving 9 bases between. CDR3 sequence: CASITGMNTEAFF. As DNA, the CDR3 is TGTGCCAGCATAACCGGGATGAACACTGAAGCTTTCTTT.

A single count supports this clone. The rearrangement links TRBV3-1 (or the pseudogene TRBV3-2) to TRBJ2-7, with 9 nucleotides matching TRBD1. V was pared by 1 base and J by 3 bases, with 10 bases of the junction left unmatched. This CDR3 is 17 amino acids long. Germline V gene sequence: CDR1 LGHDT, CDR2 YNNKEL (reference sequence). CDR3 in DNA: TGTGCCAGCAGCCAAGCCGCTTCGGGACAGGGTTACTACGAGCAGTACTTC. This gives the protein CASSQAASGQGYYEQYF.

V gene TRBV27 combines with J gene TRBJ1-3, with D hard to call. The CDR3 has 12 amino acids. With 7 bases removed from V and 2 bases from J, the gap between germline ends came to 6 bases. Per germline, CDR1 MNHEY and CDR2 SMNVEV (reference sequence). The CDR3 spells CASTSPGNTIYF. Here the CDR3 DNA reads TGTGCCAGCACCTCCCCTGGAAACACCATATATTTT.

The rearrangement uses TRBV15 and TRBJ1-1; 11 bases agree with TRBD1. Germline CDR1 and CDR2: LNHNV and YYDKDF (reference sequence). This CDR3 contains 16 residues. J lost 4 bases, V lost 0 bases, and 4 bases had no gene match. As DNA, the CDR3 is TGTGCCACCAGCAGAGATAGGACAGGGGGCCTCACTGAAGCTTTCTTT. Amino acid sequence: CATSRDRTGGLTEAFF.

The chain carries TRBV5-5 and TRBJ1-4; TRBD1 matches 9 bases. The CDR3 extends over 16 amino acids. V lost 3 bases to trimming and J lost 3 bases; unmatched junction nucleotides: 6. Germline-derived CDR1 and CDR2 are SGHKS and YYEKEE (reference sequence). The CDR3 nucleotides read TGTGCCAGCAGCTCGCCGGACAGGGGCCCTAATGAAAAACTGTTTTTT. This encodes CASSSPDRGPNEKLFF.

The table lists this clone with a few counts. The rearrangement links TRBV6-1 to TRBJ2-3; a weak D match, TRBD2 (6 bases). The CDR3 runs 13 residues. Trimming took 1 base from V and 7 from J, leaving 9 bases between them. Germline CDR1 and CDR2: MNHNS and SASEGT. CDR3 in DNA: TGTGCCAGCAGTGAAGGGCGGGGTTATACGCAGTATTTT. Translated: CASSEGRGYTQYF.

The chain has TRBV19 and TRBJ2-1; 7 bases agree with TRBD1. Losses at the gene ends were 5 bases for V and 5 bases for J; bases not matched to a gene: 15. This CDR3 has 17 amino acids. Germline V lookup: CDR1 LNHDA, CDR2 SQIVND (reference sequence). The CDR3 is CASSPPKPRGQDNEQFF. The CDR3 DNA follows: TGTGCCAGTAGTCCCCCTAAACCAAGGGGGCAGGACAATGAGCAGTTCTTC.

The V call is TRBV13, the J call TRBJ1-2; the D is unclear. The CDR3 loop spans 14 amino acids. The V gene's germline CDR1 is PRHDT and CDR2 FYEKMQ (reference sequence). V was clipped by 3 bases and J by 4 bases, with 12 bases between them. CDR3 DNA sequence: TGTGCCAGCAGCTTGCGGAGGGTCGGCTATGGCTACACCTTC. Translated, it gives CASSLRRVGYGYTF.

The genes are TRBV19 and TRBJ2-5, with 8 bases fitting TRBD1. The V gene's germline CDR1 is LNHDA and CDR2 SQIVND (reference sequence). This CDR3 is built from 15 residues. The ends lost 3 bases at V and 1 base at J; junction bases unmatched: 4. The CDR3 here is CASSINRGVQETQYF. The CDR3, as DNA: TGTGCCAGTAGTATCAACAGGGGGGTCCAAGAGACCCAGTACTTC.

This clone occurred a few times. The CDR3: CASRPGTGEVSPLHF. For the CDR3, the DNA is TGTGCCAGCAGACCCGGGACAGGGGAAGTCTCACCCCTCCACTTT. V usage is TRBV27 and J usage is TRBJ1-6; the match to TRBD1 covers 10 bases. Germline V gene data show CDR1 as MNHEY and CDR2 as SMNVEV (reference sequence). The CDR3 is made up of 15 amino acids. V lost 6 bases, J lost 10 bases, and 9 bases stayed unmatched.